This T cell receptor beta chain was recovered during a study of blood T cells in healthy people across ages. Findings of the study overall: TCR beta diversity, measured per million T cells, fell in a roughly linear way with age.

PBMCs numbering at least 6.5 million were isolated per sample. The authors extracted at least 5 micrograms of total RNA per sample. The CDR3 loop spans 16 amino acids. J gave up 4 bases and V 0 bases, and 5 bases lay outside the gene matches. CDR1 and CDR2 from the germline V gene are MNHEY and SVGAGI. Many counts were recorded for this clonotype. What it recognizes is unknown. PCR was performed a second time for about 7 to 12 cycles using a sample-barcoded 5' primer and a J-beta primer mix. TCRdb independently ran MiXCR on the 5' RACE reads; one entry per CDR3 protein. The repertoire consists of 550,000 to 600,000 distinct CDR3 sequences, with 47% occurring once and the leading ten covering around 25%.

This chain uses TRBV6-5 with TRBJ2-5; 10 bases are a match to TRBD1. This TCR was sampled from a man at least 80 years old in good health. The source material was blood. The CDR3 protein is CASSYSGGQGGETQYF. The CDR3 bases are TGTGCCAGCAGTTACTCAGGTGGACAGGGGGGAGAGACCCAGTACTTC.